The rows below give T cell receptor beta chains drawn from one sample of a study of control samples from healthy donors and cancer patients. Repertoires were generated with immunoSEQ multiplex PCR, while TCRdb's copy carries only in-frame clones and drops some. The table shows approximately 110,000 clones, with approximately 83% occurring only once. The sequencing input was blood. These receptors were collected from a woman aged 50 to 60 in good health. CDR3s include the opening cysteine and the closing phenylalanine or tryptophan. The D gene is left open where the match is weak. Clone size appears in some rows only: once, few, many, or a class for an expanded clone.

cdr3_aa	cdr3_nt	v_call	clone_size	d_call	j_call
CASSRGTGRTEAFF	TGTGCCAGTAGTAGAGGGACAGGGCGCACTGAAGCTTTCTTT	TRBV19	few	TRBD1	TRBJ1-1
CASSRTSGRGYQETQYF	TGTGCCAGCAGCCGGACTAGCGGGAGGGGGTACCAAGAGACCCAGTACTTC	TRBV7-9	NA	TRBD2	TRBJ2-5
CSADANVPF	TGCAGCGCGGACGCGAACGTCCCCTTC	TRBV20-1	NA	NA	TRBJ1-2
CARTKSAGGGTDTQYF	TGTGCCAGAACCAAATCAGCGGGAGGGGGCACAGATACGCAGTATTTT	TRBV21-1	once	NA	TRBJ2-3
CASSFSPGQGGYNEQFF	TGCGCCAGCAGCTTCTCTCCGGGACAGGGAGGGTACAATGAGCAGTTCTTC	TRBV5-1	NA	TRBD1	TRBJ2-1
CASSSGDRGRLGYTF	TGTGCCAGCAGCTCTGGGGACAGGGGAAGGCTGGGCTACACCTTC	TRBV4-2	NA	TRBD1	TRBJ1-2
CASSIASGGAIGDTGELFF	TGTGCCAGTAGTATAGCTAGCGGGGGGGCTATCGGAGACACCGGGGAGCTGTTTTTT	TRBV19	few	TRBD2	TRBJ2-2
CASSLALTEKLFF	TGTGCCAGCAGCTTAGCGCTTACCGAAAAACTGTTTTTT	TRBV7-2	NA	NA	TRBJ1-4
CASSESKEQVGGYTF	TGCGCCAGCAGTGAGTCGAAGGAACAGGTCGGCGGCTACACCTTC	TRBV10-1	NA	NA	TRBJ1-2
CASRPLAGGKQETQYF	TGTGCCAGCAGGCCACTAGCGGGGGGCAAGCAAGAGACCCAGTACTTC	TRBV11-2	NA	TRBD2	TRBJ2-5
CASSLVAVVTNEKLFF	TGTGCCAGCAGCTTAGTGGCGGTGGTAACTAATGAAAAACTGTTTTTT	TRBV7-2	NA	NA	TRBJ1-4
CASSTRTGGETQYF	TGTGCCAGCAGCACCCGGACAGGGGGAGAGACCCAGTACTTC	TRBV7-9	once	TRBD1	TRBJ2-5
CASSSTGIGGYTF	TGTGCCAGCAGTTCCACAGGGATTGGAGGCTACACCTTC	TRBV28	NA	NA	TRBJ1-2
CASSVAKSGYTGELFF	TGTGCCAGCAGCGTAGCTAAAAGCGGTTACACCGGGGAGCTGTTTTTT	TRBV9	NA	NA	TRBJ2-2
CASRLAVWGEKLFF	TGTGCAAGTCGCTTAGCGGTGTGGGGAGAAAAACTGTTTTTT	TRBV12-2	NA	NA	TRBJ1-4
CASSRTATGLRLAFF	TGTGCCAGCAGCCGCACCGCGACGGGGCTCAGATTAGCTTTCTTT	TRBV3-1/TRBV3-2	NA	NA	TRBJ1-1
CASSSGLRQETQYF	TGCGCCAGCAGCTCCGGGCTGAGGCAAGAGACCCAGTACTTC	TRBV5-1	NA	NA	TRBJ2-5
CASSPTGQGNTEAFF	TGTGCCAGCTCACCGACAGGACAGGGGAACACTGAAGCTTTCTTT	TRBV18	NA	TRBD1	TRBJ1-1
CASSYGAAAGNTIYF	TGTGCCAGCAGTTATGGGGCAGCGGCAGGAAACACCATATATTTT	TRBV6-5	NA	NA	TRBJ1-3
CASSPTSGASTDTQYF	TGTGCCAGCAGCCCGACTAGCGGGGCTAGCACAGATACGCAGTATTTT	TRBV7-8	NA	TRBD2	TRBJ2-3
CASSQAHYMNTEAFF	TGTGCCAGCAGCCAAGCTCATTACATGAACACTGAAGCTTTCTTT	TRBV3-1/TRBV3-2	few	NA	TRBJ1-1
CASSPPNGDGTEAFF	TGTGCCAGCAGCCCACCCAACGGAGATGGCACTGAAGCTTTCTTT	TRBV13	NA	NA	TRBJ1-1
CASLRDRGNQPQHF	TGTGCCAGCCTCCGGGACAGGGGCAATCAGCCCCAGCATTTT	TRBV2	NA	TRBD1	TRBJ1-5